The 10 T cell receptor beta chains given below trace back to one sample, sequenced in a study of blood T cell repertoires in COVID-19. Libraries were prepared by immunoSEQ multiplex PCR; TCRdb keeps only in-frame clonotypes and omits some of them. The table lists 200,000 to 250,000 clones, 82% of them singletons. Material: peripheral blood. The receptors here all came from a woman of 80 years or more with acute or convalescent COVID-19.

This chain connects TRBV10-3 to TRBJ2-1; a weak D match, TRBD1 (5 bases). V lost 5 bases, J lost 7 bases, and 12 bases lay in between. The CDR3 is made up of 13 amino acids. Per germline, CDR1 ENHRY and CDR2 SYGVKD. For the CDR3, the DNA is TGTGCCATCAGTCAGGGCCGAAGTAATGAGCAGTTCTTC. Its translation: CAISQGRSNEQFF.

In this sample, this clone turned up once. This chain uses TRBV28 with TRBJ2-3, with D possibly matching TRBD1 (5 bases). Trimming stripped 7 bases from V and 8 bases from J, with 19 bases between. The CDR3 is made up of 14 amino acids. Germline assignment: CDR1 MDHEN and CDR2 SYDVKM. Here the CDR3 DNA reads TGTGCCAGCACCTTCCAGGGTGGGGCGAGTACGCAGTATTTT. Amino acids: CASTFQGGASTQYF.

This clone was recorded once. V and J are TRBV5-1 and TRBJ1-3; 8 positions agree with TRBD1. Per germline, CDR1 SGHRS and CDR2 YFSETQ. The CDR3 spans 13 residues. Trimming took 7 bases from V and 0 from J; bases not matched to a gene: 0. The CDR3 region is CASGQGSGNTIYF. CDR3 sequence (DNA): TGCGCCAGCGGACAGGGCTCTGGAAACACCATATATTTT.

The rearrangement joins TRBV10-3 to TRBJ1-2; no clear D. The germline CDR1 and CDR2 sequences are ENHRY and SYGVKD. This CDR3 has 13 residues. The V gene lost 11 bases and the J gene lost 1 base, with 14 bases spanning the gap. CDR3 protein: CAVSADLNYGYTF. The CDR3 DNA reads TGTGCCGTCTCAGCGGACCTTAACTATGGCTACACCTTC.

V usage is TRBV20-1 and J usage is TRBJ1-1, with TRBD1 as a possible D gene (6 bases). Germline values: CDR1 DFQATT, CDR2 SNEGSKA (reference sequence). The CDR3 runs to 11 residues. V dropped 6 bases and J dropped 8 bases, with 13 bases sitting between them. The CDR3 DNA sequence: TGCAGTGCAAAACAGGGAACCGAAGCTTTCTTT. The encoded protein is CSAKQGTEAFF.

Only a few counts were recorded for this clone. The chain recombines TRBV28 with TRBJ2-7; 9 nucleotides align to TRBD1. Germline CDR1 reads MDHEN; CDR2 reads SYDVKM. The CDR3 has 13 amino acids. Trimming at V came to 8 bases and at J to 5 bases, leaving 7 bases not matched to a gene. The CDR3 reads CASSGTGFDEQYF. CDR3 nucleotides: TGTGCCAGCTCCGGGACAGGGTTCGACGAGCAGTACTTC.

The J gene is TRBJ1-2, the V gene TRBV4-1; D remains unclear. The germline gives CDR1 MGHRA, CDR2 YSYEKL. The V and J ends lost 1 base and 7 bases respectively, with 13 bases between them. This CDR3 comprises 14 residues. The CDR3 DNA follows: TGCGCCAGCAGCCAAGGACTATGGAAGGCTGGCTACACCTTC. Residues: CASSQGLWKAGYTF.

The chain couples TRBV2 to TRBJ1-1, with D possibly matching TRBD1 (5 bases). The CDR3 loop spans 15 amino acids. Germline assignment: CDR1 SNHLY and CDR2 FYNNEI. Trimming pared 6 bases from V and 2 bases from J, leaving 16 bases between. CDR3: CASSERARANTEAFF. The CDR3 nucleotides read TGTGCCAGCAGCGAACGTGCCAGGGCCAACACTGAAGCTTTCTTT.

J is TRBJ2-1 and V is TRBV7-2, with TRBD2 identical over 9 bases. In germline, CDR1 is SGHTA, CDR2 FQGNSA. The CDR3 is made up of 15 amino acids. J gave up 7 bases and V 8 bases, and 12 bases lay outside the gene matches. The CDR3 DNA sequence: TGTGCCAGCGTCCTCTTTGGCGGGGGGGGTAATGAGCAGTTCTTC. It codes for CASVLFGGGGNEQFF. Full variable domain (outside the CDR3, taken from reference TRBV7-2 and TRBJ2-1): GAGVSQSPSNKVTEKGKDVELRCDPISGHTALYWYRQSLGQGLEFLIYFQGNSAPDKSGLPSDRFSAERTGGSVSTLTIQRTQQEDSAVYLCASVLFGGGGNEQFFGPGTRLTVL.

This clone was detected a few times. V is TRBV9 and J is TRBJ2-7; 7 nucleotides agree with TRBD1. Germline loops: CDR1 SGDLS, CDR2 YYNGEE. There are 14 residues in the CDR3. The trim removed 1 base at V and 0 bases at J, leaving 1 base unmatched. CDR3 bases: TGTGCCAGCAGCGTAACAGGGGCCTCCTACGAGCAGTACTTC. Its protein product is CASSVTGASYEQYF.